Below are 15 T cell receptor beta chains sequenced from a single sample in a study of human T cells and chemical hapten exposure (dated by TCRdb to about 2021). The protocol used for the library was RACE. The reads were generated on a NextSeq 500. The raw public reads went through TCRdb reprocessing: fastp at Q25, MiXCR clone calling, in-frame beta chains kept. Each record represents a unique CDR3 protein, reported with the most common genes and DNA among its rows. In this sample the table shows 100,000 or so distinct CDR3 sequences, approximately 9.9% of which occur a single time. The top ten clones comprise less than 2.5% of the sample. The meaning of the sample's time point label: patch test 2, 6 weeks after DPC sensitization. This sample's treatment or condition label indicates: therapeutic diphenylcyclopropenone sensitization with weekly scalp DPC. This sample comprised whole blood, obtained in connection with sensitization to the hapten diphenylcyclopropenone (DPC). The receptors stem from a man aged 40-55 years with alopecia areata. Some clones in this sample may be carry-over from other donors' samples.

The chain links TRBV6-2 or TRBV6-3 to TRBJ2-1; TRBD2 agrees at 8 bases. The CDR3 runs 15 residues. Per the germline V gene, CDR1 is MNHEY and CDR2 is SVGEGT. Trimming took 7 bases from V and 0 from J; bases not matched to a gene: 5. For the CDR3, the DNA is TGTGCCAGCACCTCTAGCGGGCGCTCCTACAATGAGCAGTTCTTC. Translating it yields CASTSSGRSYNEQFF.

This clonotype was picked up a small number of times. The rearrangement links TRBV20-1 to TRBJ2-6; D gene uncertain. Trimming took off 6 bases at V and 0 bases at J, with 12 bases between the two ends. In germline, CDR1 is DFQATT, CDR2 SNEGSKA (reference sequence). The CDR3 loop spans 15 amino acids. The chain's CDR3 is CSAYAYYSGANVLTF. The CDR3 nucleotides are TGCAGTGCCTACGCCTATTACTCTGGGGCCAACGTCCTGACTTTC.

This rearrangement joins TRBV25-1 to TRBJ2-1; 7 bases align to TRBD2. CDR3 length: 16 residues. In germline, CDR1 is MGHDK, CDR2 SYGVNS. V shed 1 base, J shed 0 bases, and the junction held 3 bases outside the gene matches. The CDR3 nucleotides are TGTGCCAGCAGTGAATGGGGACTAAGCTCCTACAATGAGCAGTTCTTC. This translates into CASSEWGLSSYNEQFF.

This clonotype was observed at least ten times. The rearrangement joins TRBV5-1 to TRBJ2-2; the D gene is possibly TRBD2 (5 bases). The V gene lost 2 bases and the J gene lost 2 bases, with 13 bases spanning the gap. Germline V gene lookup returns CDR1 SGHRS and CDR2 YFSETQ. The CDR3 is made up of 16 amino acids. CDR3 DNA sequence: TGCGCCAGCAGCTTCATCGGCGGGTCTAACACCGGGGAGCTGTTTTTT. Protein: CASSFIGGSNTGELFF.

This clonotype appeared many times. The V gene is TRBV3-1, the J gene TRBJ2-1; tentative D call: TRBD1 (5 bases). The CDR3 has 14 amino acids. Germline V gives CDR1 LGHDT, CDR2 YNNKEL (reference sequence). Trimming pared 1 base from V and 2 bases from J, leaving 6 bases between. CDR3 sequence: CASSQAGTYNEQFF. The CDR3 coding sequence is TGTGCCAGCAGCCAAGCAGGGACCTACAATGAGCAGTTCTTC.

The V gene is TRBV4-1, the J gene TRBJ2-7, with D unresolved. The germline V gene has CDR1 MGHRA and CDR2 YSYEKL. This CDR3 is 13 amino acids long. The V and J ends lost 1 base and 2 bases respectively, with 6 bases between them. In nucleotides, the CDR3 is TGCGCCAGCAGCCAAGCCCAAACCTACGAGCAGTACGTC. This gives the protein CASSQAQTYEQYV.

This clonotype occurred a few times. This chain links TRBV29-1 with TRBJ2-3; the D is unclear. The CDR3 contains 12 residues. The V end was cut by 4 bases, the J end by 0 bases, with 5 bases between. Per the germline V gene, CDR1 is SQVTM and CDR2 is ANQGSEA. CDR3 nucleotides: TGCAGCGTTGTACCAAGCACAGATACGCAGTATTTT. This gives the protein CSVVPSTDTQYF.

This clonotype showed up many times. This rearrangement joins TRBV27 to TRBJ2-3; D not certain. The CDR3 runs to 13 residues. Germline V CDR1 and CDR2: MNHEY, SMNVEV (reference sequence). V was pared by 4 bases and J by 4 bases, with 9 bases between. CDR3 protein: CASSSGKSDTQYF. The CDR3 nucleotides are TGTGCCAGCAGTTCCGGCAAGTCAGATACGCAGTATTTT.

The rearrangement joins TRBV20-1 to TRBJ1-5; D not resolved. The V and J ends lost 4 bases and 0 bases respectively, with 10 bases between them. This CDR3 is built from 14 residues. Germline V gene data show CDR1 as DFQATT and CDR2 as SNEGSKA (reference sequence). The DNA of the CDR3 is TGCAGTGCTACAAGATCTTTTAGCAATCAGCCCCAGCATTTT. Its translation: CSATRSFSNQPQHF.

This clonotype showed up many times. This chain joins TRBV7-2 and TRBJ2-6; D remains unclear. From germline, CDR1 is SGHTA and CDR2 FQGNSA. The germline V and J ends were trimmed by 1 base and 2 bases, with 6 bases remaining between them. CDR3 size: 15 residues. The DNA of the CDR3 is TGTGCCAGCAGCTTAGGGGCGACTGGGGCCAACGTCCTGACTTTC. This translates into CASSLGATGANVLTF.

With respect to this clonotype: This may stem from a read error, because a much larger clone lies one nucleotide away. This rearrangement joins TRBV4-1 to TRBJ1-1; weak D call: TRBD1 (5 bases). CDR1 is MGHRA and CDR2 is YSYEKL in the germline V gene. This CDR3 region has 13 residues. The CDR3 here is CAGSRRRESEAFF. The CDR3 DNA follows: TGCGCCGGCAGCCGCCGCAGGGAAAGTGAAGCTTTCTTT.

This clonotype was seen a few times. The chain carries TRBV20-1 and TRBJ1-5; D is undetermined. The V gene lost 6 bases and the J gene lost 6 bases, with 6 bases spanning the gap. The germline gives CDR1 DFQATT, CDR2 SNEGSKA (reference sequence). The CDR3 totals 10 residues. The CDR3 DNA reads as TGCAGTGCCCCGGGTCAGCCCCAGCATTTT. Its translation is CSAPGQPQHF.

This clonotype was seen many times. The chain recombines TRBV7-9 with TRBJ1-1, with D unclear. V was pared by 5 bases and J by 1 base, with 14 bases between. Germline V gene lookup returns CDR1 SEHNR and CDR2 FQNEAQ (reference sequence). The CDR3 runs to 15 residues. The CDR3 reads CASSPGDGRNTEAFF. CDR3 DNA sequence: TGTGCCAGCAGCCCCGGAGATGGTAGGAACACTGAAGCTTTCTTT.

This clonotype has only a few counts. This chain connects TRBV2 to TRBJ2-5; TRBD2 agrees at 10 bases. This CDR3 has 15 amino acids. Trimming cost V 1 base and J 5 bases; bases outside gene matches: 4. CDR1 SNHLY and CDR2 FYNNEI come from the germline V gene. The CDR3 DNA sequence: TGTGCCAGCAGTGAAGGGCTAGCGGGAGTTGAGACCCAGTACTTC. Its protein product is CASSEGLAGVETQYF.

There are many counts of this clonotype. The CDR3 coding sequence is TGTGCCAGCAGCGCAAACAGGGGGCCCAAAAACATTCAGTACTTC. This codes for CASSANRGPKNIQYF. The chain carries TRBV11-3 and TRBJ2-4; 9 positions agree with TRBD1. Per germline, CDR1 SGHNT and CDR2 YENEEA. V lost 5 bases and J lost 2; bases outside the gene matches: 4. The CDR3 runs to 15 residues.